The sequence of this TCR beta chain was determined in a study of regulatory T cells in long-lasting Graves disease. Study conclusions and caveats: New patients shared 966 public clonotypes, fewer than the roughly 2,700 shared by persistent patients. Persistent cases favored TRBV28, TRBJ1-2 and TRBJ2-5.

This clonotype was observed a few times. Its antigen is as yet unknown. Regarding time point: persistent/refractory GD, antithyroid drugs over 5 years with positive TRAb. After RNA was extracted from PBMCs, the TCR library was made from it. Patients met American Thyroid Association criteria for Graves' disease. HTBI primers from iRepertoire and Arm-PCR of CDR3 regions yielded the TCR beta libraries. TCRdb called the multiplex PCR reads again in MiXCR, with one record for every CDR3 protein. The table includes 450,000 or so distinct CDR3 sequences, approximately 22% detected once. Trimming took off 1 base at V and 6 bases at J, with 15 bases between the two ends. CDR1 is GTSNPN, CDR2 SVGIG, per germline (reference sequence). This CDR3 is built from 14 residues.

V is TRBV30 and J is TRBJ1-1; TRBD1 is a possible D gene (6 bases). The sequence derives from a female donor with Graves disease. Sequencing used peripheral blood mononuclear cells (PBMCs), obtained when the disease was refractory, from a patient treated with antithyroid drugs. The CDR3 spells CAWSAQGTNSEAFF. The CDR3 DNA reads TGTGCCTGGAGTGCCCAGGGGACCAACTCTGAAGCTTTCTTT.